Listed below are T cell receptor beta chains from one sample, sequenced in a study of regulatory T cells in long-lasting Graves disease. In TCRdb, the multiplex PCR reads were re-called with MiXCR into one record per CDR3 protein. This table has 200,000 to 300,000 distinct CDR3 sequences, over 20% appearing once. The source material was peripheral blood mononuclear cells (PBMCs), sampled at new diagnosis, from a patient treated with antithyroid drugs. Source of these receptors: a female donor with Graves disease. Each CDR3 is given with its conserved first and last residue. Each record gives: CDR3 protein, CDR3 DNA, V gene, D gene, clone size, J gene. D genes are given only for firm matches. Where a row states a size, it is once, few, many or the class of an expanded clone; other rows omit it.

CDR3aa: CSAIRAEKLFF; CDR3nt: TGCAGTGCTATCAGGGCTGAAAAACTGTTTTTT; v_gene: TRBV20-1; d_gene: NA; abundance: many; j_gene: TRBJ1-4
CDR3aa: CASSLSPEVGTEAFF; CDR3nt: TGTGCCAGCAGCTTAAGTCCGGAGGTAGGGACTGAAGCTTTCTTT; v_gene: TRBV7-3; d_gene: NA; abundance: many; j_gene: TRBJ1-1
CDR3aa: CASSRGGLEETQYF; CDR3nt: TGTGCCAGCTCACGGGGCGGGCTCGAAGAGACCCAGTACTTC; v_gene: TRBV18; d_gene: NA; abundance: NA; j_gene: TRBJ2-5
CDR3aa: CASTLSINEQFF; CDR3nt: TGTGCCAGCACCCTCAGTATCAATGAGCAGTTCTTC; v_gene: TRBV2; d_gene: NA; abundance: many; j_gene: TRBJ2-1
CDR3aa: CSANTGGAADTQYF; CDR3nt: TGCAGTGCAAACACAGGGGGCGCCGCAGATACGCAGTATTTT; v_gene: TRBV20-1; d_gene: TRBD1; abundance: many; j_gene: TRBJ2-3
CDR3aa: CASSPGTNYGYTF; CDR3nt: TGCGCCAGCAGCCCCGGCACGAACTATGGCTACACCTTC; v_gene: TRBV5-1; d_gene: NA; abundance: many; j_gene: TRBJ1-2
CDR3aa: CASSFRTGPDTQYF; CDR3nt: TGCGCCAGCAGCTTCCGAACAGGTCCAGATACGCAGTATTTT; v_gene: TRBV4-1; d_gene: NA; abundance: many; j_gene: TRBJ2-3
CDR3aa: CAWSEGRAYEQYF; CDR3nt: TGTGCCTGGAGCGAGGGACGGGCCTACGAGCAGTACTTC; v_gene: TRBV30; d_gene: NA; abundance: NA; j_gene: TRBJ2-7
CDR3aa: CASSFGTGQEAFF; CDR3nt: TGTGCCAGCAGCTTTGGGACAGGACAAGAAGCTTTCTTT; v_gene: TRBV11-3; d_gene: TRBD1; abundance: many; j_gene: TRBJ1-1
CDR3aa: CASSLGPTTLGTEAFF; CDR3nt: TGTGCCAGCAGCTTAGGTCCCACTACGCTGGGCACTGAAGCTTTCTTT; v_gene: TRBV7-9; d_gene: NA; abundance: many; j_gene: TRBJ1-1
CDR3aa: CASSHWNQGARGYNEQFF; CDR3nt: TGTGCCAGCAGCCATTGGAACCAGGGGGCTCGGGGCTACAATGAGCAGTTCTTC; v_gene: TRBV3-1; d_gene: TRBD1; abundance: NA; j_gene: TRBJ2-1
CDR3aa: CASSYSVAGANVLTF; CDR3nt: TGTGCCAGCAGTTACAGTGTAGCTGGGGCCAACGTCCTGACTTTC; v_gene: TRBV6-2/TRBV6-3; d_gene: NA; abundance: few; j_gene: TRBJ2-6
CDR3aa: CASSLVLGNEQFF; CDR3nt: TGCGCCAGCAGCTTGGTGTTGGGGAATGAGCAGTTCTTC; v_gene: TRBV5-1; d_gene: NA; abundance: NA; j_gene: TRBJ2-1
CDR3aa: CASSDRAGGETQYF; CDR3nt: TGCGCCAGCAGTGACCGCGCGGGAGGAGAGACCCAGTACTTC; v_gene: TRBV4-3; d_gene: TRBD2; abundance: NA; j_gene: TRBJ2-5
CDR3aa: CASSLRTGDYGYTF; CDR3nt: TGTGCCAGCAGCTTGAGGACAGGGGACTATGGCTACACCTTC; v_gene: TRBV5-6; d_gene: TRBD1; abundance: NA; j_gene: TRBJ1-2
CDR3aa: CASTPSGPTYNEQFF; CDR3nt: TGTGCCAGCACCCCTAGCGGGCCAACCTACAATGAGCAGTTCTTC; v_gene: TRBV27; d_gene: TRBD2; abundance: many; j_gene: TRBJ2-1
CDR3aa: CASSFGRENSPLHF; CDR3nt: TGTGCCAGCAGCTTCGGCAGGGAGAATTCACCCCTCCACTTT; v_gene: TRBV5-8; d_gene: NA; abundance: many; j_gene: TRBJ1-6
CDR3aa: CAAGTERNYGYTF; CDR3nt: TGTGCCGCCGGGACGGAACGCAACTATGGCTACACCTTC; v_gene: TRBV19; d_gene: NA; abundance: NA; j_gene: TRBJ1-2
CDR3aa: CASNPSGMWNEQFF; CDR3nt: TGTGCCAGCAACCCTAGCGGGATGTGGAATGAGCAGTTCTTC; v_gene: TRBV13; d_gene: TRBD2; abundance: many; j_gene: TRBJ2-1
CDR3aa: CASSDYLLAGVNEQFF; CDR3nt: TGTGCCAGCAGTGACTATCTCCTAGCGGGAGTCAATGAGCAGTTCTTC; v_gene: TRBV6-4; d_gene: TRBD2; abundance: NA; j_gene: TRBJ2-1
CDR3aa: CASSLVGRDLEGYTF; CDR3nt: TGTGCCAGCAGCTTAGTTGGTCGGGATCTGGAGGGCTACACCTTC; v_gene: TRBV7-9; d_gene: NA; abundance: many; j_gene: TRBJ1-2
CDR3aa: CASSTGNTEAFF; CDR3nt: TGTGCCAGCAGTACGGGGAACACTGAAGCTTTCTTT; v_gene: TRBV7-2; d_gene: NA; abundance: NA; j_gene: TRBJ1-1
CDR3aa: CASSDPGETQYF; CDR3nt: TGCGCCAGCAGCGATCCGGGGGAGACCCAGTACTTC; v_gene: TRBV5-1; d_gene: NA; abundance: many; j_gene: TRBJ2-5
CDR3aa: CASSYNPGGGPSTEAFF; CDR3nt: TGTGCCAGCAGTTACAACCCCGGAGGGGGGCCCTCAACTGAAGCTTTCTTT; v_gene: TRBV6-5; d_gene: NA; abundance: many; j_gene: TRBJ1-1
CDR3aa: CASSSRGSNEKLFF; CDR3nt: TGTGCCAGCAGCTCCAGGGGAAGTAATGAAAAACTGTTTTTT; v_gene: TRBV7-9; d_gene: NA; abundance: NA; j_gene: TRBJ1-4
CDR3aa: CSAGGGTSGTSTDTQYF; CDR3nt: TGCAGTGCTGGTGGGGGGACTAGCGGAACTAGCACAGATACGCAGTATTTT; v_gene: TRBV20-1; d_gene: TRBD2; abundance: many; j_gene: TRBJ2-3
CDR3aa: CASRQTGAGANVLTF; CDR3nt: TGTGCCAGCAGACAGACAGGGGCTGGGGCCAACGTCCTGACTTTC; v_gene: TRBV28; d_gene: TRBD1; abundance: many; j_gene: TRBJ2-6
CDR3aa: CASSSEGGTQVAFF; CDR3nt: TGTGCCAGCAGCTCCGAGGGGGGGACACAGGTAGCTTTCTTT; v_gene: TRBV7-8; d_gene: NA; abundance: many; j_gene: TRBJ1-1
CDR3aa: CASSRGEGQPQHF; CDR3nt: TGTGCCAGCAGTAGAGGGGAGGGGCAGCCCCAGCATTTT; v_gene: TRBV28; d_gene: NA; abundance: many; j_gene: TRBJ1-5
CDR3aa: CASSIVGVNTEAFF; CDR3nt: TGTGCCAGTAGTATAGTCGGCGTGAACACTGAAGCTTTCTTT; v_gene: TRBV19; d_gene: NA; abundance: NA; j_gene: TRBJ1-1
CDR3aa: CASSPYPGTDNEQFF; CDR3nt: TGTGCCAGCAGCCCCTATCCCGGGACAGACAATGAGCAGTTCTTC; v_gene: TRBV7-2; d_gene: TRBD1; abundance: NA; j_gene: TRBJ2-1
CDR3aa: CASSNPGQLSYGYTF; CDR3nt: TGTGCCAGCAGTAACCCGGGACAGCTCTCCTATGGCTACACCTTC; v_gene: TRBV28; d_gene: TRBD1; abundance: NA; j_gene: TRBJ1-2
CDR3aa: CASRPTYNEQFF; CDR3nt: TGTGCCAGCAGACCGACTTACAATGAGCAGTTCTTC; v_gene: TRBV6-1; d_gene: NA; abundance: NA; j_gene: TRBJ2-1
CDR3aa: CASSQIGAGNIQYF; CDR3nt: TGTGCCAGCAGCCAAATCGGCGCGGGAAACATTCAGTACTTC; v_gene: TRBV14; d_gene: NA; abundance: NA; j_gene: TRBJ2-4
CDR3aa: CASRSDGGYIEAFF; CDR3nt: TGTGCCAGCAGGTCCGACGGCGGATATATTGAAGCTTTCTTT; v_gene: TRBV2; d_gene: NA; abundance: once; j_gene: TRBJ1-1
CDR3aa: CSAMDLGETQYF; CDR3nt: TGCAGTGCTATGGACCTGGGGGAGACCCAGTACTTC; v_gene: TRBV20-1; d_gene: NA; abundance: many; j_gene: TRBJ2-5
CDR3aa: CASSQAGTGTYEQYF; CDR3nt: TGCGCCAGCAGCCAAGCCGGGACAGGGACCTACGAGCAGTACTTC; v_gene: TRBV4-3; d_gene: TRBD1; abundance: few; j_gene: TRBJ2-7
CDR3aa: CASNDRGGTYEQYF; CDR3nt: TGTGCCAGTAACGACAGGGGCGGGACCTACGAGCAGTACTTC; v_gene: TRBV19; d_gene: TRBD1; abundance: NA; j_gene: TRBJ2-7
CDR3aa: CASRVPGHNYGYTF; CDR3nt: TGTGCCAGCAGAGTCCCGGGACATAACTATGGCTACACCTTC; v_gene: TRBV6-1; d_gene: NA; abundance: NA; j_gene: TRBJ1-2
CDR3aa: CATSDHGRLSTDTQYF; CDR3nt: TGTGCCACCAGTGACCATGGGAGACTTAGCACAGATACGCAGTATTTT; v_gene: TRBV24-1; d_gene: NA; abundance: many; j_gene: TRBJ2-3
CDR3aa: CASMDRGNGYTF; CDR3nt: TGTGCCAGTATGGACAGGGGGAATGGCTACACCTTC; v_gene: TRBV19; d_gene: TRBD1; abundance: few; j_gene: TRBJ1-2
CDR3aa: CASSSSWQETQYF; CDR3nt: TGTGCCAGCAGCTCCAGTTGGCAAGAGACCCAGTACTTC; v_gene: TRBV5-8; d_gene: NA; abundance: many; j_gene: TRBJ2-5
CDR3aa: CSARVKGGGYGYTF; CDR3nt: TGCAGTGCTAGAGTTAAAGGGGGCGGCTATGGCTACACCTTC; v_gene: TRBV20-1; d_gene: TRBD1; abundance: many; j_gene: TRBJ1-2
CDR3aa: CATRLAGVQETQYF; CDR3nt: TGTGCCACCCGACTAGCGGGAGTCCAAGAGACCCAGTACTTC; v_gene: TRBV5-4; d_gene: TRBD2; abundance: NA; j_gene: TRBJ2-5
CDR3aa: CASSLRKFHQETQYF; CDR3nt: TGTGCCAGCAGCTTGAGAAAATTCCACCAGGAGACCCAGTACTTC; v_gene: TRBV5-6; d_gene: NA; abundance: NA; j_gene: TRBJ2-5
CDR3aa: CASSLAQRETQYF; CDR3nt: TGTGCCAGCAGTTTGGCTCAACGGGAGACCCAGTACTTC; v_gene: TRBV27; d_gene: NA; abundance: few; j_gene: TRBJ2-5
CDR3aa: CASSVLMGTGGYGYTF; CDR3nt: TGTGCCAGCAGCGTGCTTATGGGGACAGGGGGCTATGGCTACACCTTC; v_gene: TRBV6-2/TRBV6-3; d_gene: TRBD1; abundance: many; j_gene: TRBJ1-2
CDR3aa: CASSYSKPQGEQYF; CDR3nt: TGTGCCAGCAGTTACTCGAAGCCCCAGGGGGAGCAGTACTTC; v_gene: TRBV6-2/TRBV6-3; d_gene: NA; abundance: many; j_gene: TRBJ2-7